These 15 T cell receptor beta chains share one sample of origin, sequenced in a study of T cell responses to AZD1222 COVID-19 vaccine. The method was immunoSEQ multiplex PCR; TCRdb's version includes in-frame clones alone and lacks a portion of them. Counted here are about 190,000 clones, roughly 93% occurring once; the ten biggest clones make up 0.99%. The sample consisted of peripheral blood, taken on day 0 of AZD1222 vaccination. The source is an adult in good health.

The genes are TRBV3-1 (or the pseudogene TRBV3-2) and TRBJ1-4, with TRBD1 matching 7 bases. This CDR3 is 17 amino acids long. The junction had 9 bases not matched to a gene; V was cut back by 1 base and J by 4 bases. CDR1 and CDR2 (germline): LGHDT, YNNKEL (reference sequence). CDR3 DNA: TGTGCCAGCAGCCAAGTCTCTGGGACAGAGATTAATGAAAAACTGTTTTTT. Its translation: CASSQVSGTEINEKLFF.

In its sample, this clone was seen a few times. The CDR3 DNA reads as TGTGCCATCAGTGGGCTCTCCAGGACAGGGGACATGTATGGCTACACCTTC. Protein: CAISGLSRTGDMYGYTF. The chain combines TRBV10-3 with TRBJ1-2; TRBD1 matches 9 bases. V was pared by 4 bases and J by 5 bases, with 14 bases of the junction left unmatched. This CDR3 is 17 amino acids long. The germline gives CDR1 ENHRY, CDR2 SYGVKD.

The CDR3 region has the DNA TGTGCCAGCTCATCAGGGCAGGGGCGCGGAGCTAACTATGGCTACACCTTC. Protein product: CASSSGQGRGANYGYTF. This chain uses TRBV18 with TRBJ1-2; tentative D call: TRBD1 (6 bases). With 5 bases removed from V and 0 bases from J, the gap between germline ends came to 19 bases. CDR1 KGHSH and CDR2 LQKENI come from the germline V gene. CDR3 size: 17 residues.

The chain combines TRBV5-1 with TRBJ2-7; D remains ambiguous. This CDR3 has 13 amino acids. From germline, CDR1 is SGHRS and CDR2 YFSETQ. Trimming cost V 0 bases and J 7 bases, with 11 bases left between them. The CDR3 region has the DNA TGCGCCAGCAGCTTGGTAGGGTCCGGAGAGCAGTACTTC. Its protein product is CASSLVGSGEQYF.

The rearrangement uses TRBV12-5 and TRBJ2-6; D is perhaps TRBD1 or TRBD2 (5 bases each). Germline CDR1 reads LGHNT; CDR2 reads FRNRAP. V lost 7 bases and J lost 0, with 13 bases in between. CDR3 length: 16 amino acids. In nucleotides, the CDR3 is TGTGCTAGTGCCTCGGGACGGTCCTCTGGGGCCAACGTCCTGACTTTC. Protein product: CASASGRSSGANVLTF.

V and J are TRBV6-5 and TRBJ2-3; tentatively, D is TRBD2 (5 bases). Between the trimmed V and J ends, which lost 0 bases and 0 bases, there was a span of 10 bases. From germline, CDR1 is MNHEY and CDR2 SVGAGI. The CDR3 covers 16 residues. The CDR3 coding sequence is TGTGCCAGCAGTTACTCCGGCGGGTCTAGCACAGATACGCAGTATTTT. Its protein is CASSYSGGSSTDTQYF.

The CDR3 loop is CASTENPGGLYGYTF. In DNA, the CDR3 is TGCGCCAGCACGGAAAATCCCGGCGGACTCTATGGCTACACCTTC. V usage is TRBV5-1 and J usage is TRBJ1-2; no clear D. The CDR3 has 15 amino acids. Trimming left V 6 bases short and J 4 bases short, with 19 bases between. Germline CDR1 is SGHRS and CDR2 is YFSETQ.

The chain is built from TRBV27 and TRBJ2-1, with D perhaps matching TRBD2 (5 bases). Trimming removed 6 bases from V and 2 bases from J, with 17 bases in between. Germline loops: CDR1 MNHEY, CDR2 SMNVEV (reference sequence). This CDR3 has 16 amino acids. CDR3 bases: TGTGCCAGCAGACAGAGGCCGGACTCGGCCTACAATGAGCAGTTCTTC. This sequence encodes CASRQRPDSAYNEQFF.

The V gene is TRBV21-1, the J gene TRBJ1-5. TRBV21-1 is a documented pseudogene. This CDR3 contains 15 residues. The CDR3 sequence: CASSKSTGRDQPQHF. CDR3 in DNA: TGTGCCAGCAGCAAGTCGACAGGGAGGGATCAGCCCCAGCATTTT.

The chain has TRBV5-4 and TRBJ2-1, with TRBD2 matching over 11 bases. This CDR3 is built from 16 residues. Germline lookup yields CDR1 SGHNT and CDR2 YYREEE (reference sequence). V lost 0 bases, J lost 4 bases, and 3 bases stayed unmatched. This CDR3 is CASSLGLAGGYNEQFF. The CDR3 DNA reads as TGTGCCAGCAGCTTGGGCCTAGCGGGGGGATACAATGAGCAGTTCTTC.

The rearrangement links TRBV25-1 to TRBJ1-3; D remains ambiguous. Germline V gene data show CDR1 as MGHDK and CDR2 as SYGVNS. Between the trimmed V and J ends, which lost 4 bases and 4 bases, there was a span of 2 bases. The CDR3 totals 11 residues. Here the CDR3 reads CASSVGNTIYF. The CDR3 nucleotides read TGTGCCAGCAGTGTCGGAAACACCATATATTTT.

The chain couples TRBV4-3 to TRBJ2-1; 12 bases align to TRBD2. Looked up from germline, CDR1 is LGHNA and CDR2 is YSLEER. The V gene end was trimmed by 11 bases and the J gene end by 6 bases; junction bases not matched to a gene: 23. The CDR3 contains 19 residues. The CDR3 sequence: CAPPQLPPEASGGANEQFF. The CDR3 DNA is TGCGCCCCCCCCCAACTCCCCCCGGAGGCTAGCGGGGGGGCCAATGAGCAGTTCTTC.

This sequence joins TRBV6-2 or TRBV6-3 and TRBJ2-1, with D unclear. Germline V gives CDR1 MNHEY, CDR2 SVGEGT. The CDR3 covers 13 residues. V lost 6 bases to trimming and J lost 9 bases, with 15 bases between them. In DNA, the CDR3 is TGTGCCAGCAGCCTAGGACGGAACAGTGAGCAGTTCTTC. Amino acids: CASSLGRNSEQFF.

The chain links TRBV27 to TRBJ1-4; 9 nucleotides match TRBD1. V lost 4 bases to trimming and J lost 8 bases; unmatched junction nucleotides: 5. Germline CDR1 reads MNHEY; CDR2 reads SMNVEV (reference sequence). The CDR3 spans 14 residues. For the CDR3, the DNA is TGTGCCAGCAGTTCCGGACAGGGGTGGGAAAAACTGTTTTTT. Its translation is CASSSGQGWEKLFF. The variable domain in full, with the rest retrieved from reference TRBV27 and TRBJ1-4, is EAQVTQNPRYLITVTGKKLTVTCSQNMNHEYMSWYRQDPGLGLRQIYYSMNVEVTDKGDVPEGYKVSRKEKRNFPLILESPSPNQTSLYFCASSSGQGWEKLFFGSGTQLSVL.

The chain joins TRBV24-1 to TRBJ2-7; possibly TRBD2 for D (5 bases). The CDR3 spans 15 residues. CDR1 KGHDR and CDR2 SFDVKD come from the germline V gene. V dropped 6 bases and J dropped 2 bases, with 16 bases sitting between them. As DNA, the CDR3 is TGTGCCACCAGTCCAGCGGTAGCGACTACCTACGAGCAGTACTTC. This gives the protein CATSPAVATTYEQYF.